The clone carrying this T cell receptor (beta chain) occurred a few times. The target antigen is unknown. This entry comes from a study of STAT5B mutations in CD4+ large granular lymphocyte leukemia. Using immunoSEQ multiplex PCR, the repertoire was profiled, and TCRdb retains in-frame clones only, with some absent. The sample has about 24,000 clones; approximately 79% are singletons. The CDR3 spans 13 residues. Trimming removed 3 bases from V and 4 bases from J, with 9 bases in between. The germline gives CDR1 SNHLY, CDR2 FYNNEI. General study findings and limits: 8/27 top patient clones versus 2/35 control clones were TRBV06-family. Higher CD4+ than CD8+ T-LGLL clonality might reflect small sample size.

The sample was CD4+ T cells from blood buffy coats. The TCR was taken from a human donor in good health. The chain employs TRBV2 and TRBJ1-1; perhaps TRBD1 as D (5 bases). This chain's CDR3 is CASSEQGATEAFF. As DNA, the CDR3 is TGTGCCAGCAGTGAGCAGGGAGCCACTGAAGCTTTCTTT.